The 24 T cell receptor beta chains reported below all come from one sample, sequenced in a study of shared clonotypes between healthy human individuals. Method: immunoSEQ multiplex PCR; TCRdb's copy keeps in-frame clones and lacks some. Of around 2.1 million clones detected, about 92% appear once; the ten largest clones hold more than 1.5%. The naive CD8 fraction comprised CD45RO-negative cells positively selected for CCR7 and excluded terminally differentiated effector memory CD45RA+ cells. The sample consisted of naive CD8+ T cells from PBMCs. Source of these receptors: a young man in good health. Some clones in this sample may be carry-over from other donors' samples.

The chain recombines TRBV5-5 with TRBJ2-5; D is unclear. Germline V gives CDR1 SGHKS, CDR2 YYEKEE (reference sequence). V was clipped by 7 bases and J by 3 bases, with 22 bases between them. The CDR3 covers 16 residues. The chain's CDR3 is CASSRMTGLAEETQYF. In DNA form, the CDR3 reads TGTGCCAGCTCCAGGATGACGGGCCTCGCAGAAGAGACCCAGTACTTC.

The count of this clone is one. The chain is built from TRBV7-8 and TRBJ1-5; no reliable D call. Germline CDR1 reads SGHVS; CDR2 reads FQNEAQ. The CDR3 is made up of 13 amino acids. The germline V and J ends were trimmed by 2 bases and 5 bases, with 7 bases remaining between them. The CDR3 sequence: CASSLPGDQPQHF. CDR3 nucleotides: TGTGCCAGCAGCTTACCTGGGGATCAGCCCCAGCATTTT.

A single count supports this clone. V is TRBV9 and J is TRBJ2-5; weak D call: TRBD2 (7 bases). V was trimmed by 3 bases and J by 5 bases, leaving 11 bases between them. The CDR3 is 13 residues long. Germline CDR1 and CDR2: SGDLS and YYNGEE. Written as DNA, the CDR3 is TGTGCCAGCAGCGCCCCGGGGGGCGAGACCCAGTACTTC. Translating it yields CASSAPGGETQYF.

The chain recombines TRBV14 with TRBJ2-3; D remains unclear. CDR1 and CDR2 from the germline V gene are SGHDN and FVKESK. V was pared by 0 bases and J by 5 bases, with 12 bases between. This CDR3 is 15 amino acids long. The CDR3 nucleotides read TGTGCCAGCAGCCAAGACGACCGCGACGAAGATACGCAGTATTTT. Translating it yields CASSQDDRDEDTQYF. Supplemented by reference TRBV14 and TRBJ2-3, the full variable domain reads EAGVTQFPSHSVIEKGQTVTLRCDPISGHDNLYWYRRVMGKEIKFLLHFVKESKQDESGMPNNRFLAERTGGTYSTLKVQPAELEDSGVYFCASSQDDRDEDTQYFGPGTRLTVL.

The sample holds one count of this clone. The V gene is TRBV29-1, the J gene TRBJ2-1, with 8 bases aligning to TRBD2. The junction had 3 bases not matched to a gene; V was cut back by 3 bases and J by 2 bases. This CDR3 region has 14 residues. Looked up from germline, CDR1 is SQVTM and CDR2 is ANQGSEA. As DNA, the CDR3 is TGCAGCGTTGAGGGACTAGGAGCCTACAATGAGCAGTTCTTC. Encoded protein: CSVEGLGAYNEQFF.

This clone showed up just once. V gene TRBV5-5 combines with J gene TRBJ1-2, with D tentatively TRBD1 (6 bases). This CDR3 has 15 amino acids. CDR1 and CDR2 (germline): SGHKS, YYEKEE (reference sequence). V was shortened by 3 bases and J by 3 bases, with 15 bases between the two germline ends. In nucleotides, the CDR3 is TGTGCCAGCAGCTCCCCCGGGACACCAGACTATGGCTACACCTTC. This gives the protein CASSSPGTPDYGYTF.

V usage is TRBV9 and J usage is TRBJ1-1; a weak D match, TRBD1 (6 bases). The CDR3 runs to 15 residues. Germline CDR1 and CDR2: SGDLS and YYNGEE. Trimming pared 4 bases from V and 0 bases from J, leaving 13 bases between. The CDR3 DNA reads as TGTGCCAGCAGCCCCCGGACAGTTCTGAACACTGAAGCTTTCTTT. Translating it yields CASSPRTVLNTEAFF.

The V and J genes are TRBV9 and TRBJ2-1; D is undetermined. The CDR3 length is 15 residues. Germline V gene sequence: CDR1 SGDLS, CDR2 YYNGEE. Trimming left V 1 base short and J 5 bases short, with 13 bases between. CDR3 DNA: TGTGCCAGCAGCGTAAGGCCCCCCCCGAACAATGAGCAGTTCTTC. Amino acids: CASSVRPPPNNEQFF.

V usage is TRBV29-1 and J usage is TRBJ2-7, with 7 bases identical to TRBD1. V trimming: 7 bases; J trimming: 7 bases; junction bases outside the gene matches: 13. CDR1 is SQVTM and CDR2 is ANQGSEA in the germline V gene. The CDR3 runs to 13 residues. CDR3 coding DNA: TGCAGCGACCCGGGACAGCCCAGAGTGGAGCAGTACTTC. Translated: CSDPGQPRVEQYF.

The chain combines TRBV28 with TRBJ2-1, with TRBD1 as a possible D gene (5 bases). CDR3 size: 14 residues. Trimming removed 6 bases from V and 5 bases from J, with 14 bases in between. The V gene's germline CDR1 is MDHEN and CDR2 SYDVKM. The CDR3 region is CASSELTGNNEQFF. CDR3 in DNA: TGTGCCAGCAGCGAACTCACAGGTAACAATGAGCAGTTCTTC.

The genes are TRBV28 and TRBJ1-2; no reliable D call. Trimming took 1 base from V and 0 from J, leaving 6 bases between them. There are 14 residues in the CDR3. Germline CDR1 reads MDHEN; CDR2 reads SYDVKM. The CDR3 protein is CASSLYMTNYGYTF. CDR3 DNA: TGTGCCAGCAGTTTATACATGACTAACTATGGCTACACCTTC.

The chain combines TRBV7-9 with TRBJ2-1; TRBD2 matches at 9 bases. Germline CDR1 is SEHNR and CDR2 is FQNEAQ (reference sequence). The CDR3 totals 16 residues. Trimming took 6 bases from V and 7 from J; bases not matched to a gene: 13. The CDR3 nucleotides read TGTGCCAGCAGTCCCTCCACCGGGACTAGCAGAAATGAGCAGTTCTTC. Its translation: CASSPSTGTSRNEQFF.

The chain combines TRBV19 with TRBJ2-1; the D is unclear. This CDR3 contains 13 residues. The V end lost 2 bases, the J end lost 10 bases, and 12 bases lay between the germline ends. CDR1 and CDR2 from the germline V gene are LNHDA and SQIVND (reference sequence). The CDR3 protein is CASSILGSGEQFF. DNA of the CDR3: TGTGCCAGTAGTATACTGGGGTCCGGGGAGCAGTTCTTC.

This clone turned up a few times. J is TRBJ1-1 and V is TRBV7-2, with D possibly TRBD1 on 6 matching bases. Looked up from germline, CDR1 is SGHTA and CDR2 is FQGNSA. With 6 bases removed from V and 4 bases from J, the gap between germline ends came to 12 bases. The length of the CDR3 is 13 residues. This CDR3 reads CASSTGASTEAFF. CDR3 DNA: TGTGCCAGCAGTACGGGGGCTAGCACTGAAGCTTTCTTT.

V and J are TRBV30 and TRBJ2-7; no definite D call. The CDR3 spans 14 residues. V was cut by 5 bases and J by 2 bases, with 16 bases left in between. Looked up from germline, CDR1 is GTSNPN and CDR2 is SVGIG (reference sequence). The CDR3 DNA follows: TGTGCCTGGGCCGACGTCAGGCCTGCCTACGAGCAGTACTTC. Amino acid sequence: CAWADVRPAYEQYF.

Remarks on this clone: The same CDR3 arises from other DNA sequences in this sample as well. The chain couples TRBV27 to TRBJ1-2, with a weak D call TRBD1 (5 bases). Germline assignment: CDR1 MNHEY and CDR2 SMNVEV (reference sequence). V was cut by 5 bases and J by 4 bases, with 14 bases left in between. The CDR3 has 14 residues. In DNA, the CDR3 is TGTGCCAGCAGTCTAGCCGGGGCCAGCTATGGCTACACCTTC. This gives the protein CASSLAGASYGYTF.

This clone was seen just once. This rearrangement joins TRBV2 to TRBJ2-7, with 10 bases that match TRBD2. The CDR3 runs to 16 residues. The J segment lost 3 bases and the V segment lost 6 bases, leaving 11 bases of the junction unmatched. Germline CDR1 and CDR2: SNHLY and FYNNEI. Written as DNA, the CDR3 is TGTGCCAGCAGGGATACAAGCGGGAGGGCCCACTACGAGCAGTACTTC. As protein: CASRDTSGRAHYEQYF.

The rearrangement links TRBV19 to TRBJ2-2; D ambiguous. The CDR3 sequence is 15 residues long. Germline values: CDR1 LNHDA, CDR2 SQIVND (reference sequence). V was clipped by 4 bases and J by 8 bases, with 17 bases between them. The CDR3 spells CASSKQTESSGELFF. In DNA, the CDR3 is TGTGCCAGTAGTAAACAGACCGAATCCTCAGGGGAGCTGTTTTTT. Variable domain in full (rest from reference TRBV19 and TRBJ2-2): DGGITQSPKYLFRKEGQNVTLSCEQNLNHDAMYWYRQDPGQGLRLIYYSQIVNDFQKGDIAEGYSVSREKKESFPLTVTSAQKNPTAFYLCASSKQTESSGELFFGEGSRLTVL.

The chain carries TRBV2 and TRBJ2-2; 10 bases match TRBD1. Losses at the gene ends were 4 bases for V and 2 bases for J; bases not matched to a gene: 7. Germline CDR1 SNHLY, CDR2 FYNNEI. CDR3 length: 17 amino acids. CDR3 protein: CASSGDWDRGNTGELFF. Written as DNA, the CDR3 is TGTGCCAGCAGTGGCGACTGGGACAGGGGTAACACCGGGGAGCTGTTTTTT.

The J gene is TRBJ2-7, the V gene TRBV11-2, with D hard to call. Germline CDR1 is SGHAT and CDR2 is FQNNGV. Trimming took 5 bases from V and 2 from J, leaving 7 bases between them. This CDR3 is built from 12 residues. The CDR3 is CASSKGPYEQYF. The CDR3 bases are TGTGCCAGCAGCAAGGGCCCCTACGAGCAGTACTTC.

CDR3 sequence: CATSRGQNTGELFF. CDR3 DNA sequence: TGTGCCACCTCCCGGGGACAGAACACCGGGGAGCTGTTTTTT. The chain is built from TRBV25-1 and TRBJ2-2; possible D gene TRBD1, 6 bases. Trimming took 10 bases from V and 1 from J, leaving 13 bases between them. The CDR3 is made up of 14 amino acids. The V gene's germline CDR1 is MGHDK and CDR2 SYGVNS.

The rearrangement uses TRBV27 and TRBJ2-7; no reliable D call. CDR1 and CDR2 from the germline V gene are MNHEY and SMNVEV (reference sequence). The V and J ends lost 3 bases and 0 bases respectively, with 12 bases between them. This CDR3 is 15 amino acids long. The CDR3 DNA sequence: TGTGCCAGCAGTTTGGCGCGGAGCAGCTCCTACGAGCAGTACTTC. Translating it yields CASSLARSSSYEQYF.

Remarks on this clone: Other DNA sequences in the sample encode the same CDR3. The chain's CDR3 is CASSLTSGLYNEQFF. In nucleotides, the CDR3 is TGTGCCAGCAGTCTTACTAGCGGCTTATACAATGAGCAGTTCTTC. J is TRBJ2-1 and V is TRBV27; 8 positions agree with TRBD2. Germline V CDR1 and CDR2: MNHEY, SMNVEV (reference sequence). V shed 5 bases and J 4 bases; nucleotides not matched to a gene: 7. The CDR3 sequence is 15 residues long.

The chain combines TRBV27 with TRBJ2-2; 7 positions match TRBD1. Germline V gene sequence: CDR1 MNHEY, CDR2 SMNVEV (reference sequence). Losses at the gene ends were 3 bases for V and 5 bases for J; bases not matched to a gene: 3. The CDR3 totals 14 residues. This chain's CDR3 is CASSFARGTGELFF. The CDR3 DNA reads TGTGCCAGCAGTTTTGCCAGGGGGACCGGGGAGCTGTTTTTT.